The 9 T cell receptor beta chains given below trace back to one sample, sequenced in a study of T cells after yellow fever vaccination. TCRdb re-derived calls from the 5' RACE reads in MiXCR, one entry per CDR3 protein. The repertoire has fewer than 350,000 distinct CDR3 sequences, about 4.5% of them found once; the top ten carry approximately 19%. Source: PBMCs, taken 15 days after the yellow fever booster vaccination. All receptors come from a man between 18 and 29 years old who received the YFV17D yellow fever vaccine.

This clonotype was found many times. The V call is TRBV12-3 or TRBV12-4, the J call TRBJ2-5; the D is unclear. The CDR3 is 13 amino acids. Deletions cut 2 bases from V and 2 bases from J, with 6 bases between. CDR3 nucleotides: TGTGCCAGCAGTTTAAGACTTCAAGAGACCCAGTACTTC. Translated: CASSLRLQETQYF.

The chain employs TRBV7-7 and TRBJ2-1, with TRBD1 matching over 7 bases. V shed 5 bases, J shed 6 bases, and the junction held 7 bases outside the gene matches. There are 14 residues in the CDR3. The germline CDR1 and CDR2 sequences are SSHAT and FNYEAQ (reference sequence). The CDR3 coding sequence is TGTGCCAGCAGCCGGACAGGTACTACCAATGAGCAGTTCTTC. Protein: CASSRTGTTNEQFF. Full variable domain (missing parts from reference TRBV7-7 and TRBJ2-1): GAGVSQSPRYKVTKRGQDVTLRCDPISSHATLYWYQQALGQGPEFLTYFNYEAQPDKSGLPSDRFSAERPEGSISTLTIQRTEQRDSAMYRCASSRTGTTNEQFFGPGTRLTVL.

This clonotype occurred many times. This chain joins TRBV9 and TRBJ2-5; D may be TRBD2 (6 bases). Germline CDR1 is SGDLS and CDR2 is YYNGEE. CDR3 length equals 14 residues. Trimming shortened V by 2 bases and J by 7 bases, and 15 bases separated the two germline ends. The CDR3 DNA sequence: TGTGCCAGCAGCGTTAGCGGTCCGCCTGGGACCCAGTACTTC. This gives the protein CASSVSGPPGTQYF.

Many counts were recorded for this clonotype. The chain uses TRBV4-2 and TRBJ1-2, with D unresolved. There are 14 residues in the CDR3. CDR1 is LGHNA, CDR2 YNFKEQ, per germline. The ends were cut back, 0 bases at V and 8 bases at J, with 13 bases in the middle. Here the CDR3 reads CASSQDGTSGGYTF. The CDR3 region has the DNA TGTGCCAGCAGCCAAGATGGCACTTCCGGGGGCTACACCTTC.

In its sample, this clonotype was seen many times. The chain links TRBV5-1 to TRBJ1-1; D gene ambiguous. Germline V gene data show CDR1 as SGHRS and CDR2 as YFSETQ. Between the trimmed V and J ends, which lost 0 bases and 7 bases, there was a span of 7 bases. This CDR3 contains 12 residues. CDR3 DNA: TGCGCCAGCAGCTTGGGGGAGAGTGAAGCTTTCTTT. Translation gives CASSLGESEAFF.

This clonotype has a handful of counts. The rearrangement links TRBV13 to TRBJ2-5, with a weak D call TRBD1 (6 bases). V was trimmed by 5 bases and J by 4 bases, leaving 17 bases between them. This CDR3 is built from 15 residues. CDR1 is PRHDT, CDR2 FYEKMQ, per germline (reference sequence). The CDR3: CASSAPRDTAETQYF. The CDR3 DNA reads TGTGCCAGCAGCGCCCCCCGGGACACCGCAGAGACCCAGTACTTC.

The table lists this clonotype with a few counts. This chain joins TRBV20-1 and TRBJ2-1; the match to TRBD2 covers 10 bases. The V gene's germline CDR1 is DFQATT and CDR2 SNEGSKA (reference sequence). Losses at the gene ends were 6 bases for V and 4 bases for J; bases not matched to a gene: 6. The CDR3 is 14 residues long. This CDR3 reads CSAPPSGGYNEQFF. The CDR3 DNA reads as TGCAGTGCCCCCCCTAGCGGGGGTTACAATGAGCAGTTCTTC.

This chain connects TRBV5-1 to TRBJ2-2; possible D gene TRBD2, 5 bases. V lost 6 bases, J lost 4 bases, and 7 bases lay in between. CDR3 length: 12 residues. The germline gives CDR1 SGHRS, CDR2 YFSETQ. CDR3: CASIAGTGELFF. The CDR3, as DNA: TGCGCCAGCATTGCGGGCACCGGGGAGCTGTTTTTT.

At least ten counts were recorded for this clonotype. In nucleotides, the CDR3 is TGCGCCAGCAGCGCAACTAGCGGGGGGGCCCTCAATGAGCAGTTCTTC. This encodes CASSATSGGALNEQFF. The chain is built from TRBV5-1 and TRBJ2-1; 13 nucleotides match TRBD2. The CDR3 contains 16 residues. V lost 4 bases to trimming and J lost 6 bases; unmatched junction nucleotides: 7. Looked up from germline, CDR1 is SGHRS and CDR2 is YFSETQ.